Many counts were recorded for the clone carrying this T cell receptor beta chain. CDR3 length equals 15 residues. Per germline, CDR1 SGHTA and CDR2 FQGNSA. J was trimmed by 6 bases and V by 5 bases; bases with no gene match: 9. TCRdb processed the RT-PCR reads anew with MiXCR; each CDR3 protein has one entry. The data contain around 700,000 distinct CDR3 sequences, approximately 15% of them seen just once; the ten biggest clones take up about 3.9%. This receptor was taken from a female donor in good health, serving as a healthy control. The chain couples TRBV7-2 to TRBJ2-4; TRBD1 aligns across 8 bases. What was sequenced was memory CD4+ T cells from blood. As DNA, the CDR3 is TGTGCCAGCAGCCCCAGAAGGACAGGGAGAAACATTCAGTACTTC. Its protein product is CASSPRRTGRNIQYF.